A selection of T cell receptor beta chains follows, all from one sample in a study of cytomegalovirus exposure and HLA in healthy donors. This table comes from immunoSEQ multiplex PCR, and its TCRdb copy is limited to in-frame clones, with some not included. Of roughly 200,000 clones listed, roughly 87% were seen once; the top ten hold 1.6%. Sequenced material: PBMCs. These receptors were collected from a man aged 50 to 60 in good health and CMV-seronegative. Both conserved end residues are part of each CDR3. D genes are given only for firm matches. Clone size is given for some rows only: seen once, a few or many times, or a class if the clone is expanded.

TRBV4-3	.	TRBJ2-1	TRBD2	CASSTLAGRDEQFF	TGCGCCAGCAGCACTCTAGCGGGAAGGGATGAGCAGTTCTTC
TRBV9	.	TRBJ1-2	.	CASSFRDTTNYGYTF	TGTGCCAGCAGTTTCCGGGACACGACTAACTATGGCTACACCTTC
TRBV19	.	TRBJ1-5	.	CASSNDRYQPQHF	TGTGCCAGTAGTAATGACAGATATCAGCCCCAGCATTTT
TRBV4-1	.	TRBJ2-5	.	CASSQDGGGAVQETQYF	TGCGCCAGCAGCCAAGACGGAGGCGGGGCAGTGCAAGAGACCCAGTACTTC
TRBV18	.	TRBJ2-5	TRBD1	CASSPPGTGRQETQYF	TGTGCCAGCTCACCACCGGGGACAGGGCGACAAGAGACCCAGTACTTC
TRBV10-3	.	TRBJ2-1	.	CAIRKDLVYNEQFF	TGTGCCATCAGGAAGGACTTAGTCTACAATGAGCAGTTCTTC
TRBV5-1	.	TRBJ1-2	.	CASSLAQGGNYGYTF	TGCGCCAGCAGCTTGGCGCAGGGTGGGAACTATGGCTACACCTTC
TRBV2	.	TRBJ2-5	TRBD2	CASSPNELAGGAETQYF	TGTGCCAGCAGTCCAAACGAACTAGCGGGGGGTGCAGAGACCCAGTACTTC
TRBV7-2	.	TRBJ2-2	TRBD1	CASSYTGDTGELFF	TGTGCCAGCAGCTATACAGGGGACACCGGGGAGCTGTTTTTT
TRBV6-4	.	TRBJ2-2	TRBD2	CASSLLPSGGDTGELFF	TGTGCCAGCAGTCTCCTCCCCAGCGGGGGGGACACCGGGGAGCTGTTTTTT
TRBV5-6	few	TRBJ1-1	.	CASRTVQANTEAFF	TGTGCCAGCAGGACAGTACAGGCGAACACTGAAGCTTTCTTT
TRBV7-9	.	TRBJ2-7	.	CASSLLSGEAYEQYF	TGTGCCAGCAGCTTATTGTCAGGGGAAGCCTACGAGCAGTACTTC
TRBV18	.	TRBJ1-5	.	CASSKTGSNQPQHF	TGTGCCAGCTCAAAGACAGGATCCAATCAGCCCCAGCATTTT
TRBV5-4	.	TRBJ1-6	.	CASSYHRNSLNAYNSPLHF	TGTGCCAGCAGTTATCACAGGAACTCCTTAAATGCGTATAATTCACCCCTCCACTTT
TRBV19	.	TRBJ1-5	.	CASSSRAYSNQPQHF	TGTGCCAGTTCGAGCAGGGCTTATAGCAATCAGCCCCAGCATTTT
TRBV28	few	TRBJ1-2	.	CASSLDRNYGYTF	TGTGCCAGCAGCCTGGACAGAAACTATGGCTACACCTTC
TRBV18	.	TRBJ2-1	TRBD1	CASSQDRNEQFF	TGTGCCAGCTCCCAGGACAGGAATGAGCAGTTCTTC
TRBV7-2	.	TRBJ1-2	TRBD1	CASSTRQGGGYGYTF	TGTGCCAGCAGCACCCGACAGGGGGGTGGCTATGGCTACACCTTC
TRBV5-1	.	TRBJ2-2	TRBD2	CASSAGLAGGIDTGELFF	TGCGCCAGCAGCGCTGGACTAGCGGGGGGGATAGACACCGGGGAGCTGTTTTTT
TRBV5-4	.	TRBJ2-7	TRBD2	CASSLGGGSSYEQYF	TGTGCCAGCAGCTTGGGCGGGGGTTCCTCCTACGAGCAGTACTTC
TRBV7-2	.	TRBJ1-1	TRBD1	CASSLQSGTGGQNTEAFF	TGTGCCAGCAGCTTACAATCCGGGACAGGGGGCCAGAACACTGAAGCTTTCTTT
TRBV28	.	TRBJ2-7	TRBD1	CASSLNLGGDRGYYEQYF	TGTGCCAGCAGTTTAAATCTTGGTGGGGACAGGGGATATTACGAGCAGTACTTC
TRBV6-1	.	TRBJ1-4	TRBD1	CASSLQGATNEKLFF	TGTGCCAGTTCGTTACAGGGGGCAACTAATGAAAAACTGTTTTTT
TRBV7-9	.	TRBJ2-2	TRBD1	CASSPGTGEVRTGELFF	TGTGCCAGCAGCCCAGGGACAGGAGAGGTACGGACCGGGGAGCTGTTTTTT
TRBV7-6	few	TRBJ1-3	.	CASSASGGDSGNTIYF	TGTGCCAGCAGCGCCTCCGGCGGGGACTCTGGAAACACCATATATTTT
TRBV10-3	.	TRBJ1-5	TRBD1	CAISEGGGGQPQHF	TGTGCCATCAGTGAGGGAGGGGGCGGTCAGCCCCAGCATTTT
TRBV4-1	.	TRBJ2-7	.	CASSQDSTSYEQYF	TGCGCCAGCAGCCAAGATTCGACTTCCTACGAGCAGTACTTC
TRBV6-1	.	TRBJ2-4	.	CASSGGSRAKNIQYF	TGTGCCAGCAGTGGTGGGAGCAGGGCCAAAAACATTCAGTACTTC
TRBV11-2	.	TRBJ2-1	.	CASSSTGFGEQFF	TGTGCCAGCAGCTCAACAGGGTTCGGGGAGCAGTTCTTC
TRBV13	once	TRBJ2-2	.	CASSAAWPNTGELFF	TGTGCCAGCAGCGCCGCTTGGCCGAACACCGGGGAGCTGTTTTTT
TRBV19	.	TRBJ2-7	TRBD1	CASSADRGLTYEQYF	TGTGCCAGTAGTGCTGACAGGGGGCTTACCTACGAGCAGTACTTC
TRBV9	.	TRBJ2-7	.	CASSVNRDTSSYEQYF	TGTGCCAGCAGCGTCAACCGGGACACCAGCTCCTACGAGCAGTACTTC
TRBV27	.	TRBJ2-7	TRBD1	CASSWTGKIYEQYF	TGTGCCAGCAGTTGGACAGGGAAGATCTACGAGCAGTACTTC
TRBV5-6	few	TRBJ1-5	.	CASSTGYQPQHF	TGTGCCAGCAGCACAGGTTATCAGCCCCAGCATTTT
TRBV19	.	TRBJ2-7	TRBD1	CASSIGTGSYEQYF	TGTGCCAGTAGTATAGGGACAGGCTCCTACGAGCAGTACTTC
TRBV6-1	.	TRBJ2-7	.	CASSEVTGYFHEQYF	TGTGCCAGCAGTGAAGTAACAGGGTATTTCCACGAGCAGTACTTC
TRBV7-2	.	TRBJ1-1	.	CASSPRHEWGAFF	TGTGCCAGCAGCCCACGCCACGAATGGGGCGCTTTCTTT
TRBV29-1	.	TRBJ2-4	.	CSAHWVREGDRDIQYF	TGCAGCGCCCACTGGGTCCGGGAAGGAGATCGGGACATTCAGTACTTC
TRBV4-3	.	TRBJ1-2	TRBD1	CASSQRQGNYGYTF	TGCGCCAGCAGCCAAAGACAGGGAAACTATGGCTACACCTTC
TRBV5-1	.	TRBJ2-3	TRBD2	CASKLLAGGSTDTQYF	TGCGCCAGCAAACTTCTAGCGGGGGGCTCCACAGATACGCAGTATTTT
TRBV15	.	TRBJ2-7	.	CATSREREYEQYF	TGTGCCACCAGCAGAGAGAGGGAGTACGAGCAGTACTTC
TRBV18	.	TRBJ2-7	.	CASSPRPQVYEQYF	TGTGCCAGCTCACCACGGCCGCAAGTTTACGAGCAGTACTTC
TRBV13	.	TRBJ2-3	.	CASSLATGGSTDTQYF	TGTGCCAGCAGCTTGGCGACCGGGGGTAGCACAGATACGCAGTATTTT
TRBV7-2	.	TRBJ2-1	TRBD2	CASSLAGAGGNNEQFF	TGTGCCAGCAGCTTAGCTGGGGCGGGAGGCAACAATGAGCAGTTCTTC
TRBV18	.	TRBJ2-7	.	CASSVRRSGDGHEQYF	TGTGCCAGCTCAGTTAGAAGGTCCGGGGATGGCCACGAGCAGTACTTC
TRBV19	few	TRBJ1-5	.	CASSMGETSGNQPQHF	TGTGCCAGTAGTATGGGCGAGACGTCGGGCAATCAGCCCCAGCATTTT
TRBV4-1	.	TRBJ2-5	TRBD2	CASSPSVAGGPRTQYF	TGCGCCAGCAGCCCGAGCGTAGCGGGGGGGCCCCGAACCCAGTACTTC
TRBV7-2	.	TRBJ2-2	.	CASSLGLLNTGELFF	TGTGCCAGCAGCTTAGGACTATTGAACACCGGGGAGCTGTTTTTT
TRBV6-5	once	TRBJ2-1	TRBD2	CASSSLAGGRSEQFF	TGTGCCAGCAGTTCTCTAGCGGGAGGACGGAGTGAGCAGTTCTTC
TRBV28	.	TRBJ1-2	.	CASTEGPLYGYTF	TGTGCCAGCACCGAGGGTCCTCTATATGGCTACACCTTC
TRBV18	.	TRBJ2-1	TRBD2	CASSPLTSGSGSYNEQFF	TGTGCCAGCTCACCGCTGACTAGCGGGAGTGGTTCCTACAATGAGCAGTTCTTC
TRBV29-1	.	TRBJ1-2	TRBD1	CSVTGTGGRNYGYTF	TGCAGCGTGACCGGGACAGGGGGAAGGAACTATGGCTACACCTTC
TRBV7-6	.	TRBJ2-4	TRBD1	CASSSHRGPSYLTKNIQYF	TGTGCCAGCAGCAGTCACAGGGGACCGTCCTACTTAACCAAAAACATTCAGTACTTC
TRBV11-3	.	TRBJ2-5	TRBD1	CASSLKQGAIEKETQYF	TGTGCCAGCAGCCTGAAACAGGGGGCGATCGAAAAAGAGACCCAGTACTTC
TRBV29-1	.	TRBJ2-1	TRBD2	CSVRLAGYGEQFF	TGCAGCGTTCGACTAGCGGGTTACGGTGAGCAGTTCTTC
TRBV2	.	TRBJ1-6	.	CASRGDRNYNSPLHF	TGTGCCAGCAGGGGCGACAGGAACTATAATTCACCCCTCCACTTT
TRBV30	.	TRBJ2-7	.	CAWRYGTYEQYF	TGTGCCTGGAGGTACGGTACCTACGAGCAGTACTTC
TRBV5-8	.	TRBJ2-7	.	CASKLALNVGGYEQYF	TGTGCCAGCAAGCTTGCCTTAAATGTAGGGGGCTACGAGCAGTACTTC
TRBV4-3	.	TRBJ2-1	TRBD2	CASREGLVNNEQFF	TGCGCCAGCAGGGAGGGACTAGTTAACAATGAGCAGTTCTTC
TRBV27	.	TRBJ1-1	.	CASSLGEGRTEAFF	TGTGCCAGCAGTTTAGGGGAGGGGAGGACTGAAGCTTTCTTT